This TCR beta chain was sequenced in a study of shared clonotypes between healthy human individuals. It was on ten immunoSEQ deep assay plates that unsorted PBMC DNA was sequenced. Profiled with immunoSEQ multiplex PCR; TCRdb holds only in-frame clones, not every one. The data contain roughly 490,000 clones, 70% to 80% of them seen just once; the ten biggest clones take up roughly 12%. CDR3 size: 16 residues. The germline gives CDR1 MNHEY, CDR2 SMNVEV (reference sequence). Trimming cost V 5 bases and J 7 bases, with 21 bases left between them. Recent vaccinations or acute infections were absent in the healthy HIV-negative adult donors. The study drew all its donors from Caucasian adults living in Nashville, Tennessee. A word on this clone: Its specificity is unknown.

The study's findings and limits: Sampling covered nothing but blood. Tissue TCR repertoires likely differ from those found in blood.

This TCR derives from a woman aged 40 to 50 in good health. Some clones in this sample may be carry-over from other donors' samples. The sequencing input was PBMCs. This sequence joins TRBV27 and TRBJ2-1; TRBD2 might be the D (6 bases). The CDR3 DNA reads as TGTGCCAGCAGTCCCTTGGGCGGGGTGCCCTCTAATGAGCAGTTCTTC. This codes for CASSPLGGVPSNEQFF.